This T cell receptor beta chain was found in a study of identical twins. Overall study findings and caveats: Insertion counts were lower in abundant cord blood beta clonotypes, a trend that memory repertoires did not show.

TCRdb reprocessed the 5' RACE reads with MiXCR, giving one entry per CDR3 protein. The table includes fewer than 450,000 distinct CDR3 sequences, roughly 9% detected once. There are 14 residues in the CDR3. V dropped 4 bases and J dropped 0 bases, with 8 bases sitting between them. Germline V CDR1 and CDR2: MDHEN, SYDVKM. This clonotype was detected many times. Its antigen is unknown. Every sampled donor was Caucasian and healthy. The sequenced material came from naive T cells sorted from blood. This chain connects TRBV28 to TRBJ2-3; no reliable D call. The clonotype was recovered from a woman aged 50 to 65 in good health. In nucleotides, the CDR3 is TGTGCCAGCAGTTCGGGCGTGAGCACAGATACGCAGTATTTT. Its protein is CASSSGVSTDTQYF.